This TCR beta chain was observed in a study of T cell responses to AZD1222 COVID-19 vaccine. Overall study: Second-dose timings of about 4 or about 12 weeks were pooled.

On this clone: Its antigen is still unknown.

Study-level findings and limits: Two doses of AZD1222 preceded a rise in Spike-specific TCR breadth and depth. Researchers took repertoire samples only after the peak T cell response had come. AZD1222 recipients seropositive at baseline numbered only 5 or 6.

The length of the CDR3 is 14 residues. V gave up 1 base and J gave up 1 base, with 8 bases separating them. Germline CDR1 and CDR2: SGHVS and FQNEAQ. Clones were sequenced by immunoSEQ multiplex PCR, and TCRdb holds only the in-frame ones, with some missing. This sample has some 99,000 clones, with 91% found just once. The rearrangement joins TRBV7-8 to TRBJ2-7; D may be TRBD1 (5 bases). The material was peripheral blood, obtained on day 0 of AZD1222 vaccination. This TCR came from an adult in good health. CDR3 coding DNA: TGTGCCAGCAGCTTAGGGGCAGGGTCCTACGAGCAGTACTTC. Protein: CASSLGAGSYEQYF.